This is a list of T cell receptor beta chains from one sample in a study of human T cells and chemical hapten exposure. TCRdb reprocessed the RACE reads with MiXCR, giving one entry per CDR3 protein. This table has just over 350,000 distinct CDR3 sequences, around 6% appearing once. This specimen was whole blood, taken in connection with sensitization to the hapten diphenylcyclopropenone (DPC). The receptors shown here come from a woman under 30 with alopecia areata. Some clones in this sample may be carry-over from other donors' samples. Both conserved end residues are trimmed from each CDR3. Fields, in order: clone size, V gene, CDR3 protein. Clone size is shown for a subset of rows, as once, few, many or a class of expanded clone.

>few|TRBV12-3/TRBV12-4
ASEDRTGFTEAF
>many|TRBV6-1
ASSEAPWTGNTEAF
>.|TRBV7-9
ASSGGRNTQY
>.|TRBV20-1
SARAPRSNTEAF
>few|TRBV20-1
SASGPYGYT
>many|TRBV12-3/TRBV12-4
ATSTQSMNTEAF
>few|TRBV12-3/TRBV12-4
ASSLERLSTRLHTDTQY
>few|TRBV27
ASSLLHPGAGYT
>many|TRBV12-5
ASGLQGGDSPLH
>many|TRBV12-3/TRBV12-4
ASSTPGGPIGDTEAF
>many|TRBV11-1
ASSFTSGGAHEQF
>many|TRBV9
ASSAQGTGGSGNTIY
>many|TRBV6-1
ASSEQGGEQF
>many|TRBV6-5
ASRRDNYGYT
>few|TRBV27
ASSSFAGSHYEQY
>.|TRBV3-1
ASSPAGTGEYEQY
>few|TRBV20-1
SASKRDGTDTQY
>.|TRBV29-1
SALPEGLAITDTQY
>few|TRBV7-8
ASSLSTSTGSEAF
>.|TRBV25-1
ASRRQSTDTQY
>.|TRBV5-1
ASSLGQEANVLT
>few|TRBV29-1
SARSRWNYGYT
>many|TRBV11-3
ASSPRGTTDTQY
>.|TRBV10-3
AISESYQLAPEQY
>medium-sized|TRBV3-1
ASSQEQEYTEAF
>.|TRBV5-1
ASSQRAGTGDGYT
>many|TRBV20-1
SATPGGRGGNSPLH
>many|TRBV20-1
SASSGFSLTDTQY
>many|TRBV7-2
ASSRTGGGTDTQY
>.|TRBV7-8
ASSFGLPYEQY
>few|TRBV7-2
ASSLDSRGGETQY
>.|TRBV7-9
ALNTGELF
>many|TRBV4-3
ASSPGTSEQY
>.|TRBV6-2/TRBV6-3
ASSSLGQGPYEQY